These T cell receptor beta chains were read from a single sample in a study of blood T cell repertoires in COVID-19. The data were produced by immunoSEQ multiplex PCR, yet TCRdb's version contains in-frame clones alone and is incomplete. The table records under 250,000 clones, about nine tenths of them present only once. Sequences were obtained from PBMCs or T cells enriched from blood (not recorded which). Receptor source: a man aged 35 to 55 who had recovered from COVID-19. Each CDR3 is given with its conserved first and last residue. The order of the fields is CDR3 length, V gene, D gene, CDR3 protein. A D gene is named only where the DNA matches it firmly.

length: 13; V: TRBV4-2; D: -; CDR3: CASSQSQGEEQYF
length: 16; V: TRBV7-9; D: TRBD2; CDR3: CASSERAGGPQETQYF
length: 14; V: TRBV7-2; D: TRBD2; CDR3: CASSFSGGKNIQYF
length: 16; V: TRBV7-9; D: -; CDR3: CASSSTGSGGAGGYTF
length: 13; V: TRBV29-1; D: TRBD2; CDR3: CSAFSGLYNEQFF
length: 15; V: TRBV28; D: -; CDR3: CASSPGVSFQETQYF
length: 16; V: TRBV6-2/TRBV6-3; D: TRBD1; CDR3: CASSHTLRQGRTEAFF
length: 14; V: TRBV2; D: -; CDR3: CASSDGENTDTQYF
length: 15; V: TRBV11-3; D: -; CDR3: CASSLGTAVSYEQYF
length: 16; V: TRBV4-2; D: -; CDR3: CASSQSGLGSYNEQFF